The rows below give T cell receptor beta chains drawn from one sample of a study of T cells expressing NK-cell markers. After re-calling the 5' RACE reads, TCRdb lists one entry per CDR3 protein, DNA absent. The sample shows 300,000 to 500,000 distinct CDR3 sequences, and approximately 12% sits with its ten largest clones. Input material: blood T cells: a sorted CD56 or NKG2C T cell subset, CD4+ or CD8+ T cells, or bulk PBMC T cells (not recorded which). All receptors come from a woman aged 45-65 years in good health. The CDR3 runs from the conserved cysteine through the conserved F or W.

J gene: TRBJ2-2
V gene: TRBV6-1
CDR3 protein: CASMAYLTGELFF

J gene: TRBJ2-6
V gene: TRBV12-3/TRBV12-4
CDR3 protein: CASSKTGGFFGANVLTF

J gene: TRBJ2-3
V gene: TRBV12-3/TRBV12-4
CDR3 protein: CASSFWSTQYF

J gene: TRBJ1-1
V gene: TRBV7-2
CDR3 protein: CASSLTRQPNTEAFF

J gene: TRBJ2-5
V gene: TRBV27
CDR3 protein: CASSLTGAGVQETQYF

J gene: TRBJ2-1
V gene: TRBV19
CDR3 protein: CASSRAPRGGNEQFF

J gene: TRBJ2-5
V gene: TRBV5-1
CDR3 protein: CASNGGAETQYF

J gene: TRBJ2-1
V gene: TRBV27
CDR3 protein: CASSLGREPYNEQFF

J gene: TRBJ1-5
V gene: TRBV20-1
CDR3 protein: CSARDRGRPNPNQPQHF

J gene: TRBJ2-2
V gene: TRBV7-8
CDR3 protein: CASSLGAGGPLNTGELFF

J gene: TRBJ2-5
V gene: TRBV12-3/TRBV12-4
CDR3 protein: CASSRPAGMRETQYF

J gene: TRBJ1-6
V gene: TRBV5-1
CDR3 protein: CASSPTGGDNSPLHF

J gene: TRBJ2-1
V gene: TRBV3-1
CDR3 protein: CASSQKVRGAPGLAETYNEQFF

J gene: TRBJ2-1
V gene: TRBV20-1
CDR3 protein: CSARADGNSYNEQFF